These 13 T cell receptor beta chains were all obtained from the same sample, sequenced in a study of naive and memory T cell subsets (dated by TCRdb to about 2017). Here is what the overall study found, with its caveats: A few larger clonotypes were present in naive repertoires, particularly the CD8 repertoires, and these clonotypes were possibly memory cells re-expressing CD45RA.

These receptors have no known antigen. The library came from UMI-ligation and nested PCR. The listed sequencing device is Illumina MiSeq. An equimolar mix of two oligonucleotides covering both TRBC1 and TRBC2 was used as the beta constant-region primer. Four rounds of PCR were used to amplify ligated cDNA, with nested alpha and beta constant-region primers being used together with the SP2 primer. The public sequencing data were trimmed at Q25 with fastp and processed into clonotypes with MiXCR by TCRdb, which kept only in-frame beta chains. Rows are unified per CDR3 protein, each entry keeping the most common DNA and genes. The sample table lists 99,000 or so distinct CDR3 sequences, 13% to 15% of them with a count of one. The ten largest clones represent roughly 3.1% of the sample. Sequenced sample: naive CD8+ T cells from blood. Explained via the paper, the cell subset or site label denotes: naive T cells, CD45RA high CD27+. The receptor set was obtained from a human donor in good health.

In nucleotides, the CDR3 is TGTGCCAGCAGGAGGGGAGAGACCCAGTACTTC. Translation gives CASRRGETQYF. The chain carries TRBV6-1 and TRBJ2-5; perhaps D is TRBD1 or TRBD2 (5 bases each). The CDR3 sequence is 11 residues long. Between the trimmed V and J ends, which lost 6 bases and 4 bases, there was a span of 6 bases. From germline, CDR1 is MNHNS and CDR2 SASEGT.

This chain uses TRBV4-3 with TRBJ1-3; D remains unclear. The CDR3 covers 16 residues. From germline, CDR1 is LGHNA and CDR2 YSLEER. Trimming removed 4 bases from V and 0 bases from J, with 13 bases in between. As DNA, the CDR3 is TGCGCCAGCAGCCCGAATGAACAGTTCTCTGGAAACACCATATATTTT. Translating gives CASSPNEQFSGNTIYF.

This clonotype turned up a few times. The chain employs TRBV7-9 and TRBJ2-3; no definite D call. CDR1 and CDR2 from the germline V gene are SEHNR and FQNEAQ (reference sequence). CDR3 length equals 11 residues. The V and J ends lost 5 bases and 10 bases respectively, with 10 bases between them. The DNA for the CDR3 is TGTGCCAGCAGCAACGGTAGAGCGCAGTATTTT. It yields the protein CASSNGRAQYF. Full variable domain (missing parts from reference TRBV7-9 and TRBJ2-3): DTGVSQNPRHKITKRGQNVTFRCDPISEHNRLYWYRQTLGQGPEFLTYFQNEAQLEKSRLLSDRFSAERPKGSFSTLEIQRTEQGDSAMYLCASSNGRAQYFGPGTRLTVL.

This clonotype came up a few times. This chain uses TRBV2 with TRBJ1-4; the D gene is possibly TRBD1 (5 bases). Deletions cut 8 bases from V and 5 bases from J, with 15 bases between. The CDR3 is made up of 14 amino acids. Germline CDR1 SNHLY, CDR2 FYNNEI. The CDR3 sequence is CASAGEGWNEKLFF. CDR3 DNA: TGTGCCAGCGCGGGGGAAGGATGGAATGAAAAACTGTTTTTT.

This CDR3 is CASSPTTDNEQFF. The DNA of the CDR3 is TGTGCCAGCAGCCCGACGACAGACAATGAGCAGTTCTTC. V and J are TRBV11-3 and TRBJ2-1; D perhaps matches TRBD1 (5 bases). Germline values: CDR1 SGHNT, CDR2 YENEEA. The CDR3 length is 13 residues. The V end was cut by 5 bases, the J end by 5 bases, with 10 bases between.

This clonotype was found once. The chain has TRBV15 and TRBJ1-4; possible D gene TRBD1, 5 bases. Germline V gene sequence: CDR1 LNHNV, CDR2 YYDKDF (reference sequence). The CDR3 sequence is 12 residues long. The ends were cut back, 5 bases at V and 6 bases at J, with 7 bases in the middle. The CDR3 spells CATSRGDEKLFF. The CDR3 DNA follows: TGTGCCACCAGCCGGGGGGATGAAAAACTGTTTTTT.

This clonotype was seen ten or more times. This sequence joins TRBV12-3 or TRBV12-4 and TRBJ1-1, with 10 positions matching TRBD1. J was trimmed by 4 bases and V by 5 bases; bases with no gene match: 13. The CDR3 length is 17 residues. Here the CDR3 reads CASSRRGPGQGPTEAFF. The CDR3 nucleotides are TGTGCCAGCAGTCGACGGGGCCCGGGACAGGGGCCCACTGAAGCTTTCTTT.

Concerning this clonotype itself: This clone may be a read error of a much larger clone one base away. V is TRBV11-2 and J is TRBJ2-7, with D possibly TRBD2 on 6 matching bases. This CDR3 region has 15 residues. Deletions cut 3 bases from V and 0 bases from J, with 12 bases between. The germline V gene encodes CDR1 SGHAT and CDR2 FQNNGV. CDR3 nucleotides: TGTGCCAGCAGCTTCGCGGCGGGAAGCTCCTACGAGCAGTACTTC. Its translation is CASSFAAGSSYEQYF.

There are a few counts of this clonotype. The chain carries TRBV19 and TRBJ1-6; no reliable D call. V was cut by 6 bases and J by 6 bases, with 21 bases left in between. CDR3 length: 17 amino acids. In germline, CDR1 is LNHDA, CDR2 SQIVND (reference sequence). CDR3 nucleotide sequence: TGTGCCAGTAGGGCAGGCGGATCGGAGAATGGTAATTCACCCCTCCACTTT. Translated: CASRAGGSENGNSPLHF.

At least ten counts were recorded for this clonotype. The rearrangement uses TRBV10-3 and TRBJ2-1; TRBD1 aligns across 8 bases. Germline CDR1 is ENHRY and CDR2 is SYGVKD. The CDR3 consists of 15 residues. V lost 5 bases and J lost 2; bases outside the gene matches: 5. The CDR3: CAISRQGPAYNEQFF. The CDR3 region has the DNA TGTGCCATCAGTCGACAGGGGCCCGCCTACAATGAGCAGTTCTTC.

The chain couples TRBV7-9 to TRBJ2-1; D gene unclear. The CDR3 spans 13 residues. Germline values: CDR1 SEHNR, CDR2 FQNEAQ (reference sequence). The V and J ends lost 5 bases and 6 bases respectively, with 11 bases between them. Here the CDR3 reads CASSPPGSNEQFF. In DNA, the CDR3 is TGTGCCAGCAGCCCCCCCGGTTCCAATGAGCAGTTCTTC.

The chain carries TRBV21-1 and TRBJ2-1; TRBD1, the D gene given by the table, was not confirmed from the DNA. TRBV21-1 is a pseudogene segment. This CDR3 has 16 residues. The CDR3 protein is CASHKYRGPRYNEQFF. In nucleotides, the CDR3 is TGTGCCAGCCATAAATATCGGGGCCCCCGGTACAATGAGCAGTTCTTC.

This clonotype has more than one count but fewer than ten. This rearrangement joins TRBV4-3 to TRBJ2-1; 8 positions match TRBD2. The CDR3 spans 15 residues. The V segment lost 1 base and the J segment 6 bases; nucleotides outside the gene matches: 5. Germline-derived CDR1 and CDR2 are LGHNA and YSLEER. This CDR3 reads CASSQASGGFNEQFF. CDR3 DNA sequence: TGCGCCAGCAGCCAAGCAAGCGGGGGTTTCAATGAGCAGTTCTTC.